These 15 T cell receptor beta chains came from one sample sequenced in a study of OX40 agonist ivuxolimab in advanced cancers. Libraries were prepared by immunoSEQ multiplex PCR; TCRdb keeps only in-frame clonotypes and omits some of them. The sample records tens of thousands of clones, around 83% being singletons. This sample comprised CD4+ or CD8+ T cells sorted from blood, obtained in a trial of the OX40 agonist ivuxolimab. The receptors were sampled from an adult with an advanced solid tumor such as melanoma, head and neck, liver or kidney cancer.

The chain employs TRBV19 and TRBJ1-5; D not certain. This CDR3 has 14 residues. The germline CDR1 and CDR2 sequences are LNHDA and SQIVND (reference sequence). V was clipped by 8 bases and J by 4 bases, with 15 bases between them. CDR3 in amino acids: CASRGWEHNQPQHF. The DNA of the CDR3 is TGTGCCAGTCGTGGATGGGAACATAATCAGCCCCAGCATTTT.

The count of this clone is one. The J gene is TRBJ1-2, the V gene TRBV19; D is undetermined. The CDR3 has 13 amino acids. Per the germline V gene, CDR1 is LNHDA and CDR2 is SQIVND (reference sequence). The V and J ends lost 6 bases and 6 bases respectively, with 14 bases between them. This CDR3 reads CASRWRNEDGYTF. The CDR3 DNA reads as TGTGCCAGTAGGTGGAGGAACGAGGATGGCTACACCTTC.

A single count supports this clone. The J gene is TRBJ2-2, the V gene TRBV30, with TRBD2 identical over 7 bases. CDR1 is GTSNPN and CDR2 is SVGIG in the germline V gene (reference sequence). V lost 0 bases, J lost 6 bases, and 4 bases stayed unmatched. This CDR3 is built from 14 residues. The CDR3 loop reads CAWSVVGGAGELFF. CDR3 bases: TGTGCCTGGAGTGTAGTTGGGGGGGCCGGGGAGCTGTTTTTT.

The CDR3 here is CASSPRLVLDEQYF. The CDR3 DNA is TGTGCCAGCTCACCACGACTAGTTTTGGACGAGCAGTACTTC. The rearrangement uses TRBV18 and TRBJ2-7; D perhaps matches TRBD2 (6 bases). V was cut by 1 base and J by 5 bases, with 12 bases left in between. The CDR3 runs 14 residues. From germline, CDR1 is KGHSH and CDR2 LQKENI.

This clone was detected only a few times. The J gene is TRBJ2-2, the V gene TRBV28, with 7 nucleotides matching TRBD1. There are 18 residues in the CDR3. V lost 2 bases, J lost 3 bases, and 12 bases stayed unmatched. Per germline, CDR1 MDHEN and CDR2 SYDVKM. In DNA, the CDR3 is TGTGCCAGCAGTTTAAGGGCCACAGGGGCGGCGGACACCGGGGAGCTGTTTTTT. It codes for CASSLRATGAADTGELFF.

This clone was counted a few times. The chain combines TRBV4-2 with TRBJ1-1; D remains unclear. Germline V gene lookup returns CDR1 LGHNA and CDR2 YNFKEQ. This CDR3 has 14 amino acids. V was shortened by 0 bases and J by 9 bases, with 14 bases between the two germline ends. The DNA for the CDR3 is TGTGCCAGCAGCCAAGATCACAGCACAATCAAAGCTTTCTTT. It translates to CASSQDHSTIKAFF.

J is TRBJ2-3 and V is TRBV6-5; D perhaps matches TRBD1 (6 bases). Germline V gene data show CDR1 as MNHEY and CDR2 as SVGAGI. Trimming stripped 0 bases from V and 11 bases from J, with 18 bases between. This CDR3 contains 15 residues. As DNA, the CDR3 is TGTGCCAGCAGTTACTCGGCGGACAGCACATTTGGGCAGTATTTT. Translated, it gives CASSYSADSTFGQYF.

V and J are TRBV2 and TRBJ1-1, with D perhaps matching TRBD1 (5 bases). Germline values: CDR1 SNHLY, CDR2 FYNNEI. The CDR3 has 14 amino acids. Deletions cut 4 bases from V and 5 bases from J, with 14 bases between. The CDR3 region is CASSARGGMTEAFF. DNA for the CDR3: TGTGCCAGCAGTGCACGCGGGGGGATGACTGAAGCTTTCTTT.

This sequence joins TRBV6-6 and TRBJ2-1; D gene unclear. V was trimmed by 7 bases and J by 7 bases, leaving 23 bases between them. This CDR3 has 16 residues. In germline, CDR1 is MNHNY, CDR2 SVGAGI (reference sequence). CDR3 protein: CASTYGRISAGNEQFF. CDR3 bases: TGTGCCAGCACCTACGGGCGGATTTCTGCCGGGAATGAGCAGTTCTTC.

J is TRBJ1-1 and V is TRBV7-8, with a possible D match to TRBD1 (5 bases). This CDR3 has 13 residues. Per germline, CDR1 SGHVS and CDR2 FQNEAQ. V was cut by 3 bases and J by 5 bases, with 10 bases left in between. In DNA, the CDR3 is TGTGCCAGCAGCTTTGTTAGGGGAACTGAAGCTTTCTTT. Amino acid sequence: CASSFVRGTEAFF.

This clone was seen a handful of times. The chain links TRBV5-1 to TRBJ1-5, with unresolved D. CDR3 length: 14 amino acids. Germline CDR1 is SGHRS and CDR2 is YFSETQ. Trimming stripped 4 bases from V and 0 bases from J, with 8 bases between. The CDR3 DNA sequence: TGCGCCAGCAGCGAGGGAGATAGCAATCAGCCCCAGCATTTT. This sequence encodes CASSEGDSNQPQHF. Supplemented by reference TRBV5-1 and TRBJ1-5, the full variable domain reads KAGVTQTPRYLIKTRGQQVTLSCSPISGHRSVSWYQQTPGQGLQFLFEYFSETQRNKGNFPGRFSGRQFSNSRSEMNVSTLELGDSALYLCASSEGDSNQPQHFGDGTRLSIL.

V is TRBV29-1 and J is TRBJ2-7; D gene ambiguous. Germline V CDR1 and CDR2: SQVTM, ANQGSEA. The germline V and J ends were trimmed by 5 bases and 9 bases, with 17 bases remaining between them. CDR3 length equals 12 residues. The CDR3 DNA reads TGCAGCGTTCAGGACCCACCGTCACGGCAGTACTTC. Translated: CSVQDPPSRQYF.

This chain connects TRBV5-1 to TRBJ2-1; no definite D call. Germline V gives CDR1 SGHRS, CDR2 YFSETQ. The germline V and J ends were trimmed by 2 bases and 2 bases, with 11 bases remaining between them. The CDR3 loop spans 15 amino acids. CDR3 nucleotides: TGCGCCAGCAGCTTATCCCTAGACCCCTACAATGAGCAGTTCTTC. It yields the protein CASSLSLDPYNEQFF.

The CDR3 DNA reads TGTGCCAGTAGTATTAGGAACAATCAGCCCCAGCATTTT. This translates into CASSIRNNQPQHF. This chain connects TRBV19 to TRBJ1-5, with D unclear. The length of the CDR3 is 13 residues. Trimming took 3 bases from V and 3 from J, leaving 6 bases between them. Per germline, CDR1 LNHDA and CDR2 SQIVND (reference sequence).

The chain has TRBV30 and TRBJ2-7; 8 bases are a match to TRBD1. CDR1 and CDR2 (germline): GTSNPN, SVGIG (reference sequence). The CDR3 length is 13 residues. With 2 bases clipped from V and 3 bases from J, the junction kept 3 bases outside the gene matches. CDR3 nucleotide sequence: TGTGCCTGGAGTAAGGACAGGGACTACGAGCAGTACTTC. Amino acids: CAWSKDRDYEQYF.